Listed below are T cell receptor beta chains from one sample, sequenced in a study of blood T cell repertoires in COVID-19. The assay was immunoSEQ multiplex PCR, and TCRdb's table has in-frame clones only and misses some. The table lists around 170,000 clones, around 75% of them singletons. The specimen sequenced was peripheral blood. All receptors derive from a woman aged 80 or over with acute or convalescent COVID-19. CDR3s include the opening cysteine and the closing phenylalanine or tryptophan. Clone size is given for some rows only: seen once, a few or many times, or a class if the clone is expanded.

v_call	j_call	cdr3_length	clone_size	cdr3_aa
TRBV12-3/TRBV12-4	TRBJ1-2	13	.	CASSPEGYYGYTF
TRBV2	TRBJ1-2	15	.	CASRWDRDINYGYTF
TRBV2	TRBJ1-1	14	.	CASSSRIGNTEAFF
TRBV29-1	TRBJ2-1	16	few	CSVKPLSGRFDNEQFF
TRBV5-1	TRBJ1-1	13	.	CASSTTGGPEAFF
TRBV2	TRBJ2-7	14	few	CASSDARFVNEQYF
TRBV5-1	TRBJ2-1	15	few	CASSSTGYDYNEQFF
TRBV6-1	TRBJ2-2	17	.	CASSALAGGGYTGELFF
TRBV5-1	TRBJ2-7	12	.	CASSLRDYEQYF
TRBV27	TRBJ1-1	13	.	CASSTTGDHAAFF
TRBV30	TRBJ1-3	14	.	CAWRVTGSGNTIYF
TRBV2	TRBJ1-5	18	.	CASSLSGTGGFSNQPQHF
TRBV19	TRBJ1-5	15	.	CASIQTTGGRQPQHF
TRBV9	TRBJ2-7	13	.	CASSVSGYYEQYF
TRBV4-1	TRBJ1-3	15	.	CASSRTQAAGNTIYF
TRBV28	TRBJ2-5	16	.	CASGRGGTGLQETQYF
TRBV30	TRBJ1-5	16	.	CAWSSMTARLNQPQHF
TRBV5-1	TRBJ2-3	13	.	CASSLNLRDTQYF
TRBV12-5	TRBJ2-5	13	.	CASGTGIQETQYF
TRBV7-3	TRBJ2-1	15	.	CASSSDRGLFNEQFF
TRBV28	TRBJ1-2	13	.	CAGSSGLTSGYTF
TRBV3-1/TRBV3-2	TRBJ2-1	15	.	CASSLPGGTYNEQFF
TRBV3-1/TRBV3-2	TRBJ1-2	15	.	CASSPGTGGGFGYTF
TRBV12-3/TRBV12-4	TRBJ1-5	12	.	CASSLQGQPQHF
TRBV30	TRBJ1-5	15	.	CAWSVRGIGNQPQHF
TRBV9	TRBJ2-2	16	.	CASSAPGTSYTGELFF
TRBV28	TRBJ2-6	15	.	CASSSTGAGANVLTF
TRBV11-2	TRBJ1-1	14	.	CASSSSPTNTEAFF
TRBV2	TRBJ1-5	14	few	CASTPGGGGQPQHF
TRBV19	TRBJ2-3	16	.	CASSTIQTSGTDTQYF
TRBV10-2	TRBJ2-7	14	.	CASSESRPSYEQYF
TRBV5-1	TRBJ1-1	15	few	CASSFTGTGGTEAFF
TRBV3-1/TRBV3-2	TRBJ2-2	16	.	CASSERPGGNTGELFF
TRBV5-5	TRBJ2-1	14	.	CASTPRSGNNEQFF
TRBV10-2	TRBJ1-4	14	.	CASAESGVNEKLFF
TRBV6-5	TRBJ1-6	16	.	CASSYEGLGYNSPLHF
TRBV2	TRBJ2-3	15	.	CASSDGGTSTDTQYF
TRBV30	TRBJ1-3	12	.	CAWSVVGNTIYF
TRBV27	TRBJ2-1	14	.	CAPPREGLFNEQFF
TRBV24-1	TRBJ1-2	15	.	CATSDSQGRDDGYTF
TRBV6-5	TRBJ1-1	15	.	CASSYSNPGRAEAFF
TRBV2	TRBJ1-5	14	.	CASSPGTGVQPQHF
TRBV2	TRBJ1-2	15	.	CASSVLGLNGNGYTF
TRBV4-1	TRBJ2-1	16	few	CASSLYVASRYNEQFF
TRBV6-1	TRBJ2-7	14	.	CASSDHRERNEQYF
TRBV3-1/TRBV3-2	TRBJ1-6	14	.	CASSQGTGGRPLHF
TRBV4-1	TRBJ1-1	13	many	CASSYRGWTEAFF
TRBV11-2	TRBJ1-1	18	.	CASSSLYTGGKLNTEAFF
TRBV9	TRBJ2-1	14	once	CASSPRESYNEQFF
TRBV28	TRBJ2-1	14	.	CASERGGGIHEQFF
TRBV3-1/TRBV3-2	TRBJ2-5	16	.	CASSQDSHTPQETQYF
TRBV6-6	TRBJ2-2	13	.	CASSYSATGELFF
TRBV11-2	TRBJ1-4	14	.	CASSFTSGTEKLFF
TRBV7-9	TRBJ1-6	15	once	CASSLVGVGNSPLHF
TRBV7-9	TRBJ2-7	13	.	CASSLVGGYEQYF
TRBV6-6	TRBJ1-3	13	.	CATLTDSGNTIYF
TRBV4-1	TRBJ1-6	18	.	CASSQGGQSSSYNSPLHF